The source of this T cell receptor (beta chain) is a study of blood T cell repertoires in COVID-19. Measured with immunoSEQ multiplex PCR; TCRdb has only the in-frame clones, and not every one. This table has 85,000 to 90,000 clones, 65% to 85% appearing once. The germline V gene encodes CDR1 SGHDT and CDR2 YYEEEE. Trimming cost V 1 base and J 0 bases, with 8 bases left between them. The CDR3 has 15 residues. The sequence was obtained from a man in his sixties or seventies with acute or convalescent COVID-19. Sequencing used peripheral blood. This chain links TRBV5-6 with TRBJ2-1; D uncertain. CDR3 region: CASSLLTSSYNEQFF. The CDR3 DNA reads as TGTGCCAGCAGCTTGCTTACGAGCTCCTACAATGAGCAGTTCTTC.